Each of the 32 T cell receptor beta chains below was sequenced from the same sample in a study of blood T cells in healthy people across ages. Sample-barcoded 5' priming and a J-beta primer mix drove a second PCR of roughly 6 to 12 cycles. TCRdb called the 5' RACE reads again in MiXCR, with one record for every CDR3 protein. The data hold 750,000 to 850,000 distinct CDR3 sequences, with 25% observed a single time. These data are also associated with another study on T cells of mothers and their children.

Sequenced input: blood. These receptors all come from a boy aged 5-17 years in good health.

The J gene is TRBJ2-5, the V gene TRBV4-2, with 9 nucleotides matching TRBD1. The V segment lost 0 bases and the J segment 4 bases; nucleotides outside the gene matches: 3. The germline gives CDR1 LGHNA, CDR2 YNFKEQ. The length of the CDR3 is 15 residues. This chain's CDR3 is CASSQEQGAGETQYF. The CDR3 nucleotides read TGTGCCAGCAGCCAAGAACAGGGGGCGGGAGAGACCCAGTACTTC.

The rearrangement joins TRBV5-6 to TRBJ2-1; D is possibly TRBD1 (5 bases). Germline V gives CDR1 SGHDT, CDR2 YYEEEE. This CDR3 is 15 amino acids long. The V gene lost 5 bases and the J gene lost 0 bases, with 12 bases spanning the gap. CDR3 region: CASRPLGVSYNEQFF. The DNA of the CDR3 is TGTGCCAGCAGACCTTTAGGGGTCTCCTACAATGAGCAGTTCTTC.

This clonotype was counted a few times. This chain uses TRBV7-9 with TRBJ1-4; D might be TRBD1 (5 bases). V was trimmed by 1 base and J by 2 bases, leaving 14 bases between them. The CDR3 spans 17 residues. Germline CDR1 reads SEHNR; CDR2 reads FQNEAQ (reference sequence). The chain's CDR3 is CASSLVVQGPTNEKLFF. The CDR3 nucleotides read TGTGCCAGCAGCTTAGTTGTGCAGGGCCCCACTAATGAAAAACTGTTTTTT.

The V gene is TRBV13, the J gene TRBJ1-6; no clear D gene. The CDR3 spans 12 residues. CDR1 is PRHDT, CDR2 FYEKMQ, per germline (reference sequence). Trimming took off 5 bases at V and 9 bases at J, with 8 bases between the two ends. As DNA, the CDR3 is TGTGCCAGCAGCACGAGTGGTTCACCCCTCCACTTT. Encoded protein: CASSTSGSPLHF.

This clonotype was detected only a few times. CDR3 nucleotides: TGTGCCAGCAGCAAAGAGGCAGGGGCGTCCCTCACAGATACGCAGTATTTT. Protein: CASSKEAGASLTDTQYF. This sequence joins TRBV21-1 and TRBJ2-3; the table gives TRBD1 as D, unverified against the DNA. TRBV21-1 is noted as a pseudogene. The CDR3 loop spans 17 amino acids.

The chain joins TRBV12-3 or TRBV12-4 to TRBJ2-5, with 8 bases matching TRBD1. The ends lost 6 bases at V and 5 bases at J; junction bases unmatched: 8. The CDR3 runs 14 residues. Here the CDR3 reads CASSWTGLEETQYF. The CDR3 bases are TGTGCCAGCAGCTGGACAGGGCTGGAGGAGACCCAGTACTTC.

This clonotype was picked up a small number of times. The CDR3 sequence is CASSLEGTSGDTQYF. The CDR3 DNA reads as TGCGCCAGCAGCCTCGAGGGGACTAGCGGAGATACGCAGTATTTT. The chain carries TRBV5-1 and TRBJ2-3; TRBD2 aligns across 11 bases. The CDR3 is 15 residues long. CDR1 is SGHRS, CDR2 YFSETQ, per germline. V lost 4 bases, J lost 5 bases, and 6 bases stayed unmatched.

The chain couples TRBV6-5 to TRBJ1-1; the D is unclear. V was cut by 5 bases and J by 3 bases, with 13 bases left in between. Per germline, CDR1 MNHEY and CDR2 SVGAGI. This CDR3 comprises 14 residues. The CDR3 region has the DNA TGTGCCAGCAGTACCCTCCATGGGTACACTGAAGCTTTCTTT. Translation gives CASSTLHGYTEAFF.

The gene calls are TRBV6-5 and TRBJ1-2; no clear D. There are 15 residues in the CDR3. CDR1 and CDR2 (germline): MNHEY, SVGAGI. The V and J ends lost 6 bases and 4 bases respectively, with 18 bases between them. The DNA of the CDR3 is TGTGCCAGCAGCCCGGACCTCGGGTCAAGCTATGGCTACACCTTC. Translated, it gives CASSPDLGSSYGYTF.

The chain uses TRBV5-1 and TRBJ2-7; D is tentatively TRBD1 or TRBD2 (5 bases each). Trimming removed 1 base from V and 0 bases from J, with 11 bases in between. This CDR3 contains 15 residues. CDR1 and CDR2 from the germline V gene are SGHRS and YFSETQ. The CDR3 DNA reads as TGCGCCAGCAGCTTGTACGGGACGACCTCCTACGAGCAGTACTTC. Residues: CASSLYGTTSYEQYF.

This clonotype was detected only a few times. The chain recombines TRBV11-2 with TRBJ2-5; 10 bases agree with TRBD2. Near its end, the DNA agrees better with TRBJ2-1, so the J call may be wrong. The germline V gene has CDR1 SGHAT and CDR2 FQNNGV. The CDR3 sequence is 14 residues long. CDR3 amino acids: CAGGASGGYNEQFF. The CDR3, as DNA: TGTGCCGGCGGGGCTAGCGGGGGCTACAATGAGCAGTTCTTC.

CDR3 amino acids: CASSIGDRGRMAYPDTQYF. In DNA form, the CDR3 reads TGTGCCAGTAGTATAGGTGACAGGGGGCGCATGGCCTATCCAGATACGCAGTATTTT. V and J are TRBV19 and TRBJ2-3; TRBD1 aligns across 10 bases. The CDR3 loop spans 19 amino acids. V was clipped by 1 base and J by 4 bases; unmatched bases: 14. Germline assignment: CDR1 LNHDA and CDR2 SQIVND (reference sequence).

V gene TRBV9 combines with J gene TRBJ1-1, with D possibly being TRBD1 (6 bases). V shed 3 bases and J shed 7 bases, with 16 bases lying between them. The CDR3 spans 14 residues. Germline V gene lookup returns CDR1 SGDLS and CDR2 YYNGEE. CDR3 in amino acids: CASSDEVGGIEAFF. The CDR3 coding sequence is TGTGCCAGCAGCGATGAGGTGGGGGGCATTGAAGCTTTCTTT.

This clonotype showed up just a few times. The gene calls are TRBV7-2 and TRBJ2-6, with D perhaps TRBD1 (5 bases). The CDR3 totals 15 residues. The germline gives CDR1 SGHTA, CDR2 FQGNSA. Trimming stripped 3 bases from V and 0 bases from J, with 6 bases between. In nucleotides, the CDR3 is TGTGCCAGCAGCTTCAGGGTCTCTGGGGCCAACGTCCTGACTTTC. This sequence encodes CASSFRVSGANVLTF.

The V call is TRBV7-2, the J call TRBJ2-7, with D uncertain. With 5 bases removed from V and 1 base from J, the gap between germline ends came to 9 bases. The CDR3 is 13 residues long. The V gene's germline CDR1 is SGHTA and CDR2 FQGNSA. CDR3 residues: CASSHTLSYEQYF. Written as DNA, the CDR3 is TGTGCCAGCAGCCATACACTTTCCTACGAGCAGTACTTC.

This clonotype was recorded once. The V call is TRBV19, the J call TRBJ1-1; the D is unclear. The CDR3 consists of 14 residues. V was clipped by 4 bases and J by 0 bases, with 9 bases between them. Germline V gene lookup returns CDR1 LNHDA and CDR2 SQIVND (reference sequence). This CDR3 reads CASSNPRMNTEAFF. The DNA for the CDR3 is TGTGCCAGTAGTAACCCTAGAATGAACACTGAAGCTTTCTTT.

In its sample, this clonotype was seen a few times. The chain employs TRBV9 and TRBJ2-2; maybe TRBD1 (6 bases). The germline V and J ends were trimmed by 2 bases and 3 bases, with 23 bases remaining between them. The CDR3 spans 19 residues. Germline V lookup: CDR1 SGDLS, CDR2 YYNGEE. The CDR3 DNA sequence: TGTGCCAGCAGCGTTAAAGGTCCCGGGACATTTACTGACACCGGGGAGCTGTTTTTT. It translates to CASSVKGPGTFTDTGELFF.

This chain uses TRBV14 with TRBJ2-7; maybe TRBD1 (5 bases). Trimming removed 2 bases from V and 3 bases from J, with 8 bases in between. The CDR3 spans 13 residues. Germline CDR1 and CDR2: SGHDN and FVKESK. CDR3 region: CASSQWQGYEQYF. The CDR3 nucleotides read TGTGCCAGCAGCCAATGGCAGGGCTACGAGCAGTACTTC.

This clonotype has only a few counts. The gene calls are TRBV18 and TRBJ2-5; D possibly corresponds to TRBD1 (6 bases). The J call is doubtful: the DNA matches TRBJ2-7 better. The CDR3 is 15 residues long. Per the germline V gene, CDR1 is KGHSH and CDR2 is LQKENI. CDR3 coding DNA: TGTGCCAGCTCACCAACGACAGGCAAATCCTACGAGCAGTACTTC. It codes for CASSPTTGKSYEQYF.

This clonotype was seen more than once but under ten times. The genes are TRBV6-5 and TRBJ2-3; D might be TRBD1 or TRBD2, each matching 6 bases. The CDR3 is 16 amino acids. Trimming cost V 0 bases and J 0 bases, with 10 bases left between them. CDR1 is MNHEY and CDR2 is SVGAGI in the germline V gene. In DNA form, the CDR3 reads TGTGCCAGCAGTTACTCGTGGGGGGCGAGCACAGATACGCAGTATTTT. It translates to CASSYSWGASTDTQYF.

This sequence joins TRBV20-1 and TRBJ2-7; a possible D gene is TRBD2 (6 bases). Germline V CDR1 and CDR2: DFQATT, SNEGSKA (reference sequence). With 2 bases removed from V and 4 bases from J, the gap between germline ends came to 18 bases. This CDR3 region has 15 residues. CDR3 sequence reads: CSARSFAGIGYEQYF. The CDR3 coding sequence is TGCAGTGCTAGAAGTTTCGCGGGGATAGGATACGAGCAGTACTTC.

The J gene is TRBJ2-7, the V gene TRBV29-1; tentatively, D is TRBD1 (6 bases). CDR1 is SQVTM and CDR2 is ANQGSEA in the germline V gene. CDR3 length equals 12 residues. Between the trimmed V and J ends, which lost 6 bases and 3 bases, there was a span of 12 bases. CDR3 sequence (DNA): TGCAGCGTCGGGACATCACGCTACGAGCAGTACTTC. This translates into CSVGTSRYEQYF.

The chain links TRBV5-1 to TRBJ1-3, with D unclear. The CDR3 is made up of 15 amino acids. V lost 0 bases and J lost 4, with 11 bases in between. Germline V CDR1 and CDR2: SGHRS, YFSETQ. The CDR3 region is CASSLGREIGNTIYF. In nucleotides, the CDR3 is TGCGCCAGCAGCTTGGGACGGGAAATAGGAAACACCATATATTTT. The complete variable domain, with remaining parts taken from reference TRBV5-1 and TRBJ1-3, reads KAGVTQTPRYLIKTRGQQVTLSCSPISGHRSVSWYQQTPGQGLQFLFEYFSETQRNKGNFPGRFSGRQFSNSRSEMNVSTLELGDSALYLCASSLGREIGNTIYFGEGSWLTVV.

The CDR3 bases are TGTGCCAGCAGTCGAAACAGGGAAGGGGAGCAGTACTTC. Translated: CASSRNREGEQYF. The chain links TRBV27 to TRBJ2-5; TRBD1 might be the D (6 bases). V shed 5 bases and J shed 11 bases, with 18 bases lying between them. Per germline, CDR1 MNHEY and CDR2 SMNVEV (reference sequence). The CDR3 spans 13 residues.

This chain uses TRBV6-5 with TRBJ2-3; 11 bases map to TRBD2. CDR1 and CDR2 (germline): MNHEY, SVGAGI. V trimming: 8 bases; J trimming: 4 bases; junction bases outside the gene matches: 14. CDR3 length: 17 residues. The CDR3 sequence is CASRETLLAGAPDTQYF. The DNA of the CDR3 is TGTGCCAGCCGCGAAACCCTACTAGCGGGAGCACCAGATACGCAGTATTTT.

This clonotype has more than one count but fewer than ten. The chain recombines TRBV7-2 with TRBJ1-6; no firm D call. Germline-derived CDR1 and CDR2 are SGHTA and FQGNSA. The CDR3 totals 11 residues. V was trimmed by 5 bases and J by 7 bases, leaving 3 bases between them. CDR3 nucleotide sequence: TGTGCCAGCAGCATGAATTCACCCCTCCACTTT. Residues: CASSMNSPLHF.

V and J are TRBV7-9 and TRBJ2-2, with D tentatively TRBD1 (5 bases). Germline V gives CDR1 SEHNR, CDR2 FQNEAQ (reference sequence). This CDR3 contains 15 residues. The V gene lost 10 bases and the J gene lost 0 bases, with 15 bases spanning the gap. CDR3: CATVQAIPNTGELFF. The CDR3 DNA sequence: TGTGCCACCGTACAGGCAATACCGAACACCGGGGAGCTGTTTTTT.

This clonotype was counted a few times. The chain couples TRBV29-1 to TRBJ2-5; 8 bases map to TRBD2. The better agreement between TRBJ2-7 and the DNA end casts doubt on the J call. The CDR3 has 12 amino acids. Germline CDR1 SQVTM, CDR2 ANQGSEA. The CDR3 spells CSVAGRADEQYF. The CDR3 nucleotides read TGCAGCGTTGCCGGGAGGGCCGACGAGCAGTACTTC.

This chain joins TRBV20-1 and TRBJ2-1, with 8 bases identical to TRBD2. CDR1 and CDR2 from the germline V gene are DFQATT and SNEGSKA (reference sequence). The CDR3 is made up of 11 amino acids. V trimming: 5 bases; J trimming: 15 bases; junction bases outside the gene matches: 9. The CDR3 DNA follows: TGCAGTGCTGGAGGACTAGCACTAGCGTTCTTC. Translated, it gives CSAGGLALAFF.

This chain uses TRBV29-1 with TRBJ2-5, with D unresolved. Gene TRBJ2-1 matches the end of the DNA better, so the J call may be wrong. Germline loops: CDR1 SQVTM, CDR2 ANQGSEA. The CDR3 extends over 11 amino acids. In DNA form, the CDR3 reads TGCAGCGCTGAGCTTCGCGAGGAGCAGTTCTTC. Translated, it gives CSAELREEQFF.

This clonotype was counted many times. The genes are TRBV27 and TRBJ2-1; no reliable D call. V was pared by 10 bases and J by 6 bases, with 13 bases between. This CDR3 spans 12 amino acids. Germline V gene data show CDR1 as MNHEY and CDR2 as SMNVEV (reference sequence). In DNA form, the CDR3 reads TGTGCCATCGGACCCGACCGCAATGAGCAGTTCTTC. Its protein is CAIGPDRNEQFF.

As DNA, the CDR3 is TGTGCCAGCAGTTATTCTGCGAATGAGCAGTTCTTC. Translated: CASSYSANEQFF. The J gene is TRBJ2-5, the V gene TRBV6-5; D call uncertain. The DNA end lines up better with TRBJ2-1; the J call may be wrong. The germline V gene has CDR1 MNHEY and CDR2 SVGAGI. The CDR3 covers 12 residues.